The next 8 T cell receptor beta chains were all read from a single sample in a study of cytomegalovirus exposure and HLA in healthy donors. In the PCR, 60 Vbeta and 13 Jbeta primers were used. Sequencing was performed with immunoSEQ multiplex PCR; in TCRdb, only in-frame clones are kept and a portion is missing. Of 160,000 or so clones listed, around 77% were seen once; the top ten hold 2% to 2.5%. Sequenced material: PBMCs. The receptors shown here come from a man aged 60 to 69 in good health and CMV-seronegative.

CDR3 in amino acids: CASSLSVANQPQHF. The CDR3 DNA reads TGTGCCAGCAGTTTGAGTGTAGCAAATCAGCCCCAGCATTTT. This rearrangement joins TRBV28 to TRBJ1-5; D is undetermined. Germline-derived CDR1 and CDR2 are MDHEN and SYDVKM. This CDR3 comprises 14 residues. V lost 3 bases and J 4 bases, leaving 10 bases between the germline ends.

V usage is TRBV28 and J usage is TRBJ2-5; weak D call: TRBD1 (5 bases). Trimming took 8 bases from V and 2 from J, leaving 12 bases between them. Germline V gene sequence: CDR1 MDHEN, CDR2 SYDVKM. The CDR3 covers 13 residues. The CDR3 loop is CASVLTGQETQYF. CDR3 DNA: TGTGCCAGCGTCTTAACAGGACAAGAGACCCAGTACTTC.

This clone has more than one count but fewer than ten. The V gene is TRBV29-1, the J gene TRBJ2-1; the match to TRBD1 covers 9 bases. The V and J ends lost 7 bases and 3 bases, in that order; junction bases with no gene match: 7. Germline V lookup: CDR1 SQVTM, CDR2 ANQGSEA. The length of the CDR3 is 14 residues. CDR3 sequence: CSALGQGVYNEQFF. The CDR3 nucleotides read TGCAGCGCTCTGGGACAGGGTGTCTACAATGAGCAGTTCTTC.

The count of this clone is one. The chain uses TRBV19 and TRBJ2-3, with D perhaps TRBD1 (5 bases). Germline V CDR1 and CDR2: LNHDA, SQIVND (reference sequence). The CDR3 consists of 15 residues. Trimming left V 5 bases short and J 2 bases short, with 14 bases between. For the CDR3, the DNA is TGTGCCAGTAGTCAGGGCGTAGGGCCCACAGATACGCAGTATTTT. Protein product: CASSQGVGPTDTQYF.

Here the CDR3 DNA reads TGTGCCAGCATCGACAGGGGGGGCGCTGAAGCTTTCTTT. Translating it yields CASIDRGGAEAFF. The V call is TRBV27, the J call TRBJ1-1; 9 bases agree with TRBD1. This CDR3 region has 13 residues. The J segment lost 6 bases and the V segment lost 7 bases, leaving 6 bases of the junction unmatched. Germline loops: CDR1 MNHEY, CDR2 SMNVEV (reference sequence).

The V gene is TRBV21-1, the J gene TRBJ1-1; the D segment call TRBD1 is taken from the table without a DNA check. TRBV21-1 is recorded as a pseudogene. CDR3 length: 16 residues. The chain's CDR3 is CASPRTGQNMNTEAFF. CDR3 sequence (DNA): TGTGCCAGCCCAAGGACAGGGCAGAATATGAACACTGAAGCTTTCTTT.

The V gene is TRBV15, the J gene TRBJ2-7, with TRBD1 as a possible D gene (6 bases). The CDR3 sequence is 14 residues long. With 3 bases removed from V and 3 bases from J, the gap between germline ends came to 12 bases. The germline V gene has CDR1 LNHNV and CDR2 YYDKDF (reference sequence). The CDR3 sequence: CATSSEIGGYEQYF. CDR3 sequence (DNA): TGTGCCACCAGCAGCGAAATAGGGGGCTACGAGCAGTACTTC.

The CDR3 DNA reads TGTGCCAGCAGTTGGGGACTAGCGGGAGGTTTCACCGGGGAGCTGTTTTTT. This sequence encodes CASSWGLAGGFTGELFF. The J gene is TRBJ2-2, the V gene TRBV28; 15 nucleotides line up with TRBD2. Germline CDR1 MDHEN, CDR2 SYDVKM. V shed 4 bases, J shed 4 bases, and the junction held 4 bases outside the gene matches. This CDR3 has 17 amino acids. Based on the CDR3 plus reference TRBV28 and TRBJ2-2, the full variable domain is DVKVTQSSRYLVKRTGEKVFLECVQDMDHENMFWYRQDPGLGLRLIYFSYDVKMKEKGDIPEGYSVSREKKERFSLILESASTNQTSMYLCASSWGLAGGFTGELFFGEGSRLTVL.